The 5 T cell receptor beta chains reported below all come from one sample, sequenced in a study of tissue T cells after allogeneic stem cell transplantation. Sequencing used immunoSEQ multiplex PCR; TCRdb keeps in-frame clones, though not all of them. Of about 4,200 clones in the sample, around half were seen once. Time point noted: mouse harvest day 7 after allogeneic transplant. The graft held 10^6 splenic CD5+ T cells and 10^7 T-cell-depleted bone marrow cells. Input material: lymph node tissue. The receptors originated from a female BALB/c mouse given C57BL/6 T cells with graft-versus-host disease after an allogeneic hematopoietic cell transplant.

Regarding this clone: The genes and germline here are from mouse. The read halts 1 residue ahead of the CDR3 end, with the missing end drawn from the germline J gene. This sequence joins TRBV26 and TRBJ1-5, with a possible D match to TRBD1 (5 bases). Germline V gene lookup returns CDR1 KGHPV and CDR2 FQNQEV (reference sequence). The V gene lost 4 bases and the J gene lost 3 bases, with 7 bases spanning the gap. The CDR3 is 13 amino acids. The CDR3 loop is CASSRGPNQAPLF. The CDR3 bases that were read are TGTGCCAGCAGTCGGGGACCCAACCAGGCTCCGCTT.

Of note for this clone: Any gene name here is a mouse gene name. The read finishes 1 residue shy of the CDR3 end, and the germline J gene is used to complete it. The chain is built from TRBV23 and TRBJ2-4; TRBD2 is the table's D call, not checked against the DNA. Germline V gene lookup returns CDR1 KGHTA and CDR2 FQNQQP. CDR3 length: 15 amino acids. This CDR3 is CSSSRTGGAGNTLYF. CDR3 bases read: TGCTCCAGCAGTCGGACTGGGGGGGCAGGGAACACCTTGTAC.

In the case of this clone: Mouse gene names apply. With the read ending 1 residue before the CDR3 end, the germline J gene is used to fill in that end. V usage is TRBV3 and J usage is TRBJ2-7, with 11 bases identical to TRBD1. CDR1 is SNHLY and CDR2 is FYNGKV in the germline V gene (reference sequence). CDR3 length equals 15 residues. V lost 4 bases to trimming and J lost 0 bases; unmatched junction nucleotides: 2. The CDR3 spells CASSWDRGASYEQYF. The CDR3 bases that were read are TGTGCCAGCAGCTGGGACAGGGGGGCCTCCTATGAACAGTAC. The entire variable domain, with the rest obtained from reference TRBV3 and TRBJ2-7, is as follows: GPKVLQIPSHQIIDMGQMVTLNCDPVSNHLYFYWYKQILGQQMEFLVNFYNGKVMEKSKLFKDQFSVERPDGSYFTLKIQPTALEDSAVYFCASSWDRGASYEQYFGPGTRLTVL.

Regarding this clone: Any gene name here is a mouse gene name. The read terminates 1 residue ahead of where the CDR3 ends, so the germline J gene completes it. The chain links TRBV13-1 to TRBJ2-1; 7 bases fit TRBD2. V shed 2 bases and J 3 bases; nucleotides not matched to a gene: 2. The CDR3 loop spans 14 amino acids. CDR1 is NSHNY, CDR2 SYGAGN, per germline. The DNA read from the CDR3 is TGTGCCAGCAGTGAGGGGGGGGGCTATGCTGAGCAGTTC. Encoded protein: CASSEGGGYAEQF. The CDR3 in its entirety is CASSEGGGYAEQFF.

In its sample, this clone was seen a few times. The gene names here belong to mouse. The read finishes 1 residue shy of the CDR3 end, and the germline J gene is used to complete it. V is TRBV26 and J is TRBJ1-1; weak D call: TRBD1 (6 bases). The CDR3 spans 13 residues. Trimming removed 5 bases from V and 1 base from J, with 8 bases in between. CDR1 KGHPV and CDR2 FQNQEV come from the germline V gene (reference sequence). The CDR3 region is CASSSTGNTEVFF. Incomplete CDR3 DNA: TGTGCCAGCAGTTCGACAGGGAACACAGAAGTCTTC.